A selection of T cell receptor beta chains follows, all from one sample in a study of T cells in Graves' hyperthyroidism and ophthalmopathy. TCRdb redid the calling of the multiplex PCR reads with MiXCR, one entry per CDR3 protein. The profile covers 350,000 or so distinct CDR3 sequences, with approximately 17% appearing a single time and 34% taken by the ten largest. What was sequenced was blood. These receptors were collected from a woman aged 25-40 years with Graves' hyperthyroidism that later progressed to Graves' ophthalmopathy. Both conserved end residues are part of each CDR3. The order of the fields is J gene, D gene, V gene, clone size, CDR3 protein, CDR3 DNA. A D gene is named only where the DNA matches it firmly. Rows give clone size only sometimes, using once, few, many, or a class for an expanded clone.

j_call: TRBJ2-5
d_call: NA
v_call: TRBV28
clone_size: many
cdr3_aa: CASSLGGLETQYF
cdr3_nt: TGTGCCAGCAGTTTAGGAGGGTTAGAGACCCAGTACTTC

j_call: TRBJ2-1
d_call: TRBD2
v_call: TRBV6-2/TRBV6-3
clone_size: few
cdr3_aa: CASSYDPRMSGGAAVLEQFF
cdr3_nt: TGTGCCAGCAGTTACGACCCTAGGATGAGCGGGGGGGCCGCCGTTCTTGAGCAGTTCTTC

j_call: TRBJ1-6
d_call: NA
v_call: TRBV28
clone_size: many
cdr3_aa: CASSPPNGSPLHF
cdr3_nt: TGTGCCAGCAGTCCTCCTAACGGTTCACCCCTCCACTTT

j_call: TRBJ1-6
d_call: NA
v_call: TRBV2
clone_size: many
cdr3_aa: CASQERGRSPLHF
cdr3_nt: TGTGCCAGCCAGGAGAGGGGTCGCTCACCCCTCCACTTT

j_call: TRBJ2-7
d_call: NA
v_call: TRBV20-1
clone_size: few
cdr3_aa: CSARMGVHYEQYF
cdr3_nt: TGCAGTGCTAGAATGGGGGTTCACTACGAGCAGTACTTC

j_call: TRBJ1-5
d_call: TRBD1
v_call: TRBV24-1
clone_size: NA
cdr3_aa: CATSVLPGQGVTSNQPQHF
cdr3_nt: TGTGCCACCAGTGTTCTGCCGGGACAGGGGGTCACTAGCAATCAGCCCCAGCATTTT

j_call: TRBJ2-7
d_call: TRBD1
v_call: TRBV4-1
clone_size: few
cdr3_aa: CASSPTSGQVSPYEQYF
cdr3_nt: TGCGCCAGCAGCCCCACCTCGGGACAGGTCAGCCCCTACGAGCAGTACTTC

j_call: TRBJ1-2
d_call: NA
v_call: TRBV6-1
clone_size: few
cdr3_aa: CASSERAIYGYTF
cdr3_nt: TGTGCCAGCAGTGAAAGAGCTATCTATGGCTACACCTTC

j_call: TRBJ1-5
d_call: NA
v_call: TRBV10-3
clone_size: once
cdr3_aa: CAISDPPTGSNQPQHF
cdr3_nt: TGTGCCATCAGTGACCCGCCGACAGGAAGCAATCAGCCCCAGCATTTT

j_call: TRBJ1-5
d_call: NA
v_call: TRBV4-1
clone_size: NA
cdr3_aa: CASSHEENSNQPQHF
cdr3_nt: TGCGCCAGCAGCCATGAAGAAAATAGCAATCAGCCCCAGCATTTT

j_call: TRBJ2-3
d_call: NA
v_call: TRBV2
clone_size: many
cdr3_aa: CASSVGLAHSTDTQYF
cdr3_nt: TGTGCCAGCAGTGTGGGGCTAGCCCATAGCACAGATACGCAGTATTTT

j_call: TRBJ2-7
d_call: TRBD1
v_call: TRBV7-2
clone_size: many
cdr3_aa: CASSLAAGGDYEQYF
cdr3_nt: TGTGCCAGCAGCTTAGCGGCAGGGGGAGATTACGAGCAGTACTTC

j_call: TRBJ2-2
d_call: NA
v_call: TRBV6-5
clone_size: few
cdr3_aa: CASSYGFNTGELFF
cdr3_nt: TGTGCCAGCAGTTACGGCTTTAACACCGGGGAGCTGTTTTTT

j_call: TRBJ1-5
d_call: TRBD1
v_call: TRBV19
clone_size: few
cdr3_aa: CASSRQGQDQPQHF
cdr3_nt: TGTGCCAGTAGTCGACAGGGTCAGGATCAGCCCCAGCATTTT

j_call: TRBJ2-1
d_call: TRBD1
v_call: TRBV19
clone_size: few
cdr3_aa: CASSALGQGAYNEQFF
cdr3_nt: TGTGCCAGTAGTGCCCTGGGACAGGGCGCCTACAATGAGCAGTTCTTC

j_call: TRBJ2-3
d_call: NA
v_call: TRBV11-2
clone_size: few
cdr3_aa: CASSLSGGDTQYF
cdr3_nt: TGTGCCAGCAGCTTATCCGGGGGAGATACGCAGTATTTT

j_call: TRBJ2-5
d_call: NA
v_call: TRBV3-1
clone_size: few
cdr3_aa: CASSQERGYETQYF
cdr3_nt: TGTGCCAGCAGCCAAGAACGGGGGTATGAGACCCAGTACTTC

j_call: TRBJ2-5
d_call: NA
v_call: TRBV20-1
clone_size: many
cdr3_aa: CSAASIQRTDQETQYF
cdr3_nt: TGCAGTGCCGCCTCGATACAAAGGACGGATCAAGAGACCCAGTACTTC

j_call: TRBJ1-2
d_call: TRBD1
v_call: TRBV6-1
clone_size: NA
cdr3_aa: CASRLGTGDGYTF
cdr3_nt: TGTGCCAGCCGACTCGGGACAGGGGATGGCTACACCTTC

j_call: TRBJ1-1
d_call: TRBD1
v_call: TRBV20-1
clone_size: few
cdr3_aa: CSASRTGGLMNTEAFF
cdr3_nt: TGCAGTGCTAGTCGGACAGGGGGCCTCATGAACACTGAAGCTTTCTTT

j_call: TRBJ1-1
d_call: TRBD1
v_call: TRBV16
clone_size: many
cdr3_aa: CASSQLTGRGRNTEAFF
cdr3_nt: TGTGCCAGCAGCCAATTGACAGGCAGGGGGCGAAACACTGAAGCTTTCTTT

j_call: TRBJ2-3
d_call: NA
v_call: TRBV27
clone_size: NA
cdr3_aa: CASSFPGHTQYF
cdr3_nt: TGTGCCAGCAGTTTTCCTGGCCATACGCAGTATTTT

j_call: TRBJ1-1
d_call: TRBD1
v_call: TRBV20-1
clone_size: many
cdr3_aa: CSAGTGGLNTEAFF
cdr3_nt: TGCAGTGCCGGGACAGGGGGCTTGAACACTGAAGCTTTCTTT

j_call: TRBJ2-1
d_call: TRBD2
v_call: TRBV7-9
clone_size: NA
cdr3_aa: CASSASAVSWERGAGGYNEQFF
cdr3_nt: TGTGCCAGCAGCGCCAGCGCGGTTTCGTGGGAGCGGGGGGCCGGAGGATACAATGAGCAGTTCTTC

j_call: TRBJ1-5
d_call: TRBD1
v_call: TRBV20-1
clone_size: NA
cdr3_aa: CSARGRGQVGNQPQHF
cdr3_nt: TGCAGTGCTAGAGGACGCGGACAGGTGGGAAATCAGCCCCAGCATTTT

j_call: TRBJ2-7
d_call: NA
v_call: TRBV2
clone_size: many
cdr3_aa: CASSGTSYEQYF
cdr3_nt: TGTGCCAGCAGCGGAACAAGCTACGAGCAGTACTTC

j_call: TRBJ1-1
d_call: TRBD1
v_call: TRBV6-1
clone_size: many
cdr3_aa: CASRPTGSRGLAFF
cdr3_nt: TGTGCCAGCAGACCTACCGGTTCCAGGGGGTTAGCTTTCTTT

j_call: TRBJ2-2
d_call: TRBD1
v_call: TRBV5-6
clone_size: few
cdr3_aa: CASSWIQGDYPISGSNTGELFF
cdr3_nt: TGTGCCAGCAGCTGGATACAGGGGGATTACCCGATTTCAGGTTCGAACACCGGGGAGCTGTTTTTT

j_call: TRBJ2-7
d_call: NA
v_call: TRBV19
clone_size: NA
cdr3_aa: CASSIGLAPSYEQYF
cdr3_nt: TGTGCCAGTAGTATAGGTCTGGCCCCATCCTACGAGCAGTACTTC

j_call: TRBJ1-2
d_call: NA
v_call: TRBV5-6
clone_size: many
cdr3_aa: CASSFRGARGYTF
cdr3_nt: TGTGCCAGCAGCTTTCGGGGGGCGCGAGGCTACACCTTC

j_call: TRBJ2-1
d_call: NA
v_call: TRBV7-9
clone_size: NA
cdr3_aa: CASSLGPRGKYNEQFF
cdr3_nt: TGTGCCAGCAGCTTAGGGCCCAGGGGTAAATACAATGAGCAGTTCTTC

j_call: TRBJ2-7
d_call: NA
v_call: TRBV28
clone_size: many
cdr3_aa: CASIEGVGGSYEQYF
cdr3_nt: TGTGCCAGCATCGAGGGGGTAGGGGGTTCCTACGAGCAGTACTTC

j_call: TRBJ1-1
d_call: NA
v_call: TRBV29-1
clone_size: many
cdr3_aa: CSVETGRDWEAFF
cdr3_nt: TGCAGCGTTGAAACCGGACGGGACTGGGAAGCTTTCTTT

j_call: TRBJ2-7
d_call: TRBD1
v_call: TRBV7-8
clone_size: many
cdr3_aa: CASSLSQGPSYEQYF
cdr3_nt: TGTGCCAGCAGCTTATCACAGGGGCCCTCCTACGAGCAGTACTTC